These 21 T cell receptor beta chains share one sample of origin, sequenced in a study of beta chain features in type 1 diabetes. Regarding the study as a whole: Across all four CD4+ subsets, people with type 1 diabetes showed modestly shorter TCRB CDR3s.

Their recognized antigens are unknown. The whole isolated RNA underwent reverse transcription, so sequencing captured expressed TCRB transcripts. Measured with immunoSEQ multiplex PCR; TCRdb has only the in-frame clones, and not every one. The data hold nearly 700,000 clones, with under 15% observed a single time. The sample taken for sequencing was naive CD4+ T cells from blood. These receptors came from a man younger than 35 with type 1 diabetes.

V usage is TRBV10-3 and J usage is TRBJ1-2; no firm D call. The CDR3 extends over 13 amino acids. The germline CDR1 and CDR2 sequences are ENHRY and SYGVKD. Trimming removed 4 bases from V and 8 bases from J, with 14 bases in between. The CDR3 DNA follows: TGTGCCATCAGTGGGCCGGGTGAAGGGGGCTACACCTTC. As protein: CAISGPGEGGYTF.

The chain employs TRBV7-9 and TRBJ1-1; D is undetermined. The germline V and J ends were trimmed by 0 bases and 6 bases, with 5 bases remaining between them. The CDR3 consists of 12 residues. The germline V gene has CDR1 SEHNR and CDR2 FQNEAQ (reference sequence). CDR3: CASSLASSEAFF. The CDR3 region has the DNA TGTGCCAGCAGCTTAGCGTCGTCTGAAGCTTTCTTT.

This chain uses TRBV7-2 with TRBJ2-3, with a tentative D call TRBD1 (7 bases). CDR3 size: 15 residues. Trimming pared 2 bases from V and 3 bases from J, leaving 12 bases between. Germline CDR1 SGHTA, CDR2 FQGNSA. This CDR3 reads CASSLSQGRTDTQYF. CDR3 nucleotide sequence: TGTGCCAGCAGCTTATCACAGGGGAGGACAGATACGCAGTATTTT.

The chain uses TRBV6-5 and TRBJ2-1, with D tentatively TRBD1 (6 bases). Trimming removed 4 bases at V and 4 bases at J, with 17 bases between. Looked up from germline, CDR1 is MNHEY and CDR2 is SVGAGI. CDR3 length: 16 amino acids. DNA for the CDR3: TGTGCCAGCAGTTCGGAGGCAGGGACAACGTACAATGAGCAGTTCTTC. Protein sequence: CASSSEAGTTYNEQFF.

The chain combines TRBV18 with TRBJ2-1; D possibly matches TRBD1 or TRBD2 (5 bases each). The length of the CDR3 is 15 residues. Per germline, CDR1 KGHSH and CDR2 LQKENI. Trimming shortened V by 2 bases and J by 1 base, and 9 bases separated the two germline ends. The CDR3 loop is CASSPWDRSYNEQFF. CDR3 nucleotide sequence: TGTGCCAGCTCACCATGGGACCGATCCTACAATGAGCAGTTCTTC.

This chain uses TRBV5-1 with TRBJ2-1; 9 nucleotides align to TRBD2. This CDR3 comprises 16 residues. Germline V gene sequence: CDR1 SGHRS, CDR2 YFSETQ. The junction had 5 bases not matched to a gene; V was cut back by 4 bases and J by 0 bases. CDR3 loop: CASSPLAGSSYNEQFF. CDR3 DNA sequence: TGCGCCAGCAGCCCCCTAGCGGGAAGCTCCTACAATGAGCAGTTCTTC.

V and J are TRBV6-5 and TRBJ1-2, with TRBD1 matching 7 bases. Germline-derived CDR1 and CDR2 are MNHEY and SVGAGI. V was clipped by 2 bases and J by 6 bases; unmatched bases: 3. The CDR3 extends over 13 amino acids. The CDR3 bases are TGTGCCAGCAGTTACAGGGGGCGGGATGGCTACACCTTC. Amino acids: CASSYRGRDGYTF.

This sequence joins TRBV6-5 and TRBJ2-2; 9 positions agree with TRBD2. The CDR3 extends over 15 amino acids. Germline values: CDR1 MNHEY, CDR2 SVGAGI. J was trimmed by 5 bases and V by 8 bases; bases with no gene match: 9. The CDR3 DNA is TGTGCCAGCGTTAGCAAGCGGGGGGTGACCGGGGAGCTGTTTTTT. Encoded protein: CASVSKRGVTGELFF.

This clone was counted a few times. V usage is TRBV5-4 and J usage is TRBJ2-4; 9 bases fit TRBD2. This CDR3 region has 14 residues. V lost 0 bases and J lost 5; bases outside the gene matches: 0. Germline CDR1 is SGHNT and CDR2 is YYREEE (reference sequence). DNA of the CDR3: TGTGCCAGCAGCTTGGGACTAGCGGAAAACATTCAGTACTTC. Its protein product is CASSLGLAENIQYF.

The sample holds a few counts of this clone. The chain carries TRBV28 and TRBJ2-1; 9 bases match TRBD2. The germline V gene encodes CDR1 MDHEN and CDR2 SYDVKM. V shed 7 bases, J shed 5 bases, and the junction held 9 bases outside the gene matches. The CDR3 has 15 amino acids. The CDR3 nucleotides read TGTGCCAGCACGGCGGGGGGGCTGAGGGACAATGAGCAGTTCTTC. This codes for CASTAGGLRDNEQFF.

This clone came up a few times. The V gene is TRBV30, the J gene TRBJ2-5; D is possibly TRBD2 (7 bases). CDR1 GTSNPN and CDR2 SVGIG come from the germline V gene (reference sequence). The CDR3 is made up of 12 amino acids. Trimming shortened V by 4 bases and J by 6 bases, and 12 bases separated the two germline ends. Here the CDR3 reads CAWKSGGKTQYF. The CDR3 DNA sequence: TGTGCCTGGAAATCGGGGGGCAAGACCCAGTACTTC.

The rearrangement uses TRBV7-7 and TRBJ2-1; possibly TRBD2 for D (5 bases). V was trimmed by 5 bases and J by 1 base, leaving 12 bases between them. The germline CDR1 and CDR2 sequences are SSHAT and FNYEAQ (reference sequence). The CDR3 consists of 15 residues. The CDR3 is CASSPGLASYNEQFF. DNA of the CDR3: TGTGCCAGCAGCCCAGGTCTAGCTTCCTACAATGAGCAGTTCTTC.

This clone has only a few counts. This chain's CDR3 is CASGRESYNEQFF. Written as DNA, the CDR3 is TGTGCCAGCGGGAGGGAGTCCTACAATGAGCAGTTCTTC. The J gene is TRBJ2-1, the V gene TRBV6-1; 7 positions match TRBD2. This CDR3 is built from 13 residues. Trimming took 8 bases from V and 1 from J; bases not matched to a gene: 2. Germline V gene lookup returns CDR1 MNHNS and CDR2 SASEGT.

The chain couples TRBV21-1 to TRBJ2-3; TRBD1 was called by the table and not checked on the DNA. TRBV21-1 is a listed pseudogene. The CDR3 runs to 17 residues. The CDR3 protein is CASSPRRDRVEAHTQYF. The DNA of the CDR3 is TGTGCCAGCAGCCCTCGCCGGGACAGGGTTGAGGCACATACGCAGTATTTT.

This clone has more than one count but fewer than ten. The rearrangement uses TRBV7-9 and TRBJ1-5; no firm D call. CDR1 is SEHNR and CDR2 is FQNEAQ in the germline V gene (reference sequence). V lost 4 bases and J lost 7, with 8 bases in between. This CDR3 has 12 residues. In DNA form, the CDR3 reads TGTGCCAGCAGCTCCCCCGGCCAGCCCCAGCATTTT. Amino acids: CASSSPGQPQHF.

There are a few counts of this clone. The chain has TRBV23-1 and TRBJ1-6; no clear D gene. TRBV23-1 is an ORF; its function is uncertain. The CDR3 extends over 14 amino acids. V lost 4 bases and J 6 bases, leaving 10 bases between the germline ends. The CDR3 region has the DNA TGCGCCAGCAGTCCTGAACAGAGTAATTCACCCCTCCACTTT. This gives the protein CASSPEQSNSPLHF.

This clone turned up a few times. The chain employs TRBV6-1 and TRBJ2-4; D is unclear. Germline assignment: CDR1 MNHNS and CDR2 SASEGT. With 7 bases removed from V and 1 base from J, the gap between germline ends came to 8 bases. CDR3 length: 13 residues. Written as DNA, the CDR3 is TGTGCCAGCATCCCAGAGGCCAAAAACATTCAGTACTTC. It encodes CASIPEAKNIQYF.

This clone turned up a few times. The chain combines TRBV20-1 with TRBJ1-2; D unclear. The CDR3 is 11 amino acids. Germline CDR1 is DFQATT and CDR2 is SNEGSKA (reference sequence). V lost 3 bases, J lost 7 bases, and 9 bases lay in between. The CDR3 DNA is TGCAGTGCTAGTGTGCAAGGTGGCTACACCTTC. This gives the protein CSASVQGGYTF.

The sample holds a few counts of this clone. This chain connects TRBV7-9 to TRBJ2-5, with 7 bases that match TRBD1. The CDR3 contains 13 residues. Germline V gives CDR1 SEHNR, CDR2 FQNEAQ (reference sequence). CDR3 residues: CAAEQGFGETQYF. The CDR3, as DNA: TGTGCGGCGGAACAGGGGTTCGGTGAGACCCAGTACTTC.

Only a few counts were recorded for this clone. Within the sample, other DNA sequences also encode this same CDR3. The rearrangement links TRBV28 to TRBJ2-7; D is unresolved. Germline V gene sequence: CDR1 MDHEN, CDR2 SYDVKM. The ends were cut back, 4 bases at V and 2 bases at J, with 3 bases in the middle. This CDR3 has 11 residues. CDR3 DNA: TGTGCCAGCAGTTCCGCCTACGAGCAGTACTTC. This codes for CASSSAYEQYF.

The CDR3 nucleotides are TGTGCCAGCAGCCTAGGGACTTCCGAGACCCAGTACTTC. Its translation is CASSLGTSETQYF. This chain joins TRBV28 and TRBJ2-5, with D perhaps matching TRBD2 (6 bases). The V end lost 6 bases, the J end lost 5 bases, and 13 bases lay between the germline ends. This CDR3 has 13 residues. In germline, CDR1 is MDHEN, CDR2 SYDVKM. Full variable domain (remainder filled in from reference TRBV28 and TRBJ2-5): DVKVTQSSRYLVKRTGEKVFLECVQDMDHENMFWYRQDPGLGLRLIYFSYDVKMKEKGDIPEGYSVSREKKERFSLILESASTNQTSMYLCASSLGTSETQYFGPGTRLLVL.